One and the same sample provided the 30 T cell receptor beta chains below, sequenced in a study of T cells after yellow fever vaccination. TCRdb used MiXCR to reprocess the 5' RACE reads, holding one entry per CDR3 protein. The sample yields about 110,000 distinct CDR3 sequences, 8.4% seen once. Sample: CD8+ T cells sorted from PBMCs, taken 45 days after the yellow fever booster vaccination. The source is a young man who received the YFV17D yellow fever vaccine.

The chain is built from TRBV7-6 and TRBJ2-1; D is undetermined. Germline V gene lookup returns CDR1 SGHVS and CDR2 FNYEAQ. The CDR3 has 16 amino acids. The V gene lost 5 bases and the J gene lost 2 bases, with 16 bases spanning the gap. The CDR3: CASSQYGEPPYNEQFF. In DNA form, the CDR3 reads TGTGCCAGCAGCCAGTACGGCGAGCCCCCCTACAATGAGCAGTTCTTC.

This clonotype was found a few times. This chain links TRBV15 with TRBJ2-1; D may be TRBD2 (6 bases). Per the germline V gene, CDR1 is LNHNV and CDR2 is YYDKDF (reference sequence). This CDR3 is 15 amino acids long. V was trimmed by 8 bases and J by 5 bases, leaving 19 bases between them. The CDR3 DNA reads as TGTGCCACCGGTGCGTCACGGCGGGACCACAATGAGCAGTTCTTC. Protein product: CATGASRRDHNEQFF.

The table lists this clonotype with many counts. The chain uses TRBV6-5 and TRBJ2-5, with 9 bases that match TRBD2. Germline assignment: CDR1 MNHEY and CDR2 SVGAGI. The CDR3 extends over 16 amino acids. V was clipped by 0 bases and J by 4 bases; unmatched bases: 6. The CDR3 region has the DNA TGTGCCAGCAGTTACTCGGCGGGAGGGCCTGTAGAGACCCAGTACTTC. Translation: CASSYSAGGPVETQYF.

The J gene is TRBJ2-7, the V gene TRBV11-2; 7 bases align to TRBD1. CDR3 size: 15 residues. Germline CDR1 SGHAT, CDR2 FQNNGV. V lost 6 bases, J lost 2 bases, and 10 bases stayed unmatched. This CDR3 reads CASSTYRGRPYEQYF. The CDR3 nucleotides read TGTGCCAGCAGTACCTACAGGGGACGCCCCTACGAGCAGTACTTC.

This clonotype has a handful of counts. The gene calls are TRBV18 and TRBJ2-5, with no clear D. CDR3 size: 16 residues. Germline CDR1 is KGHSH and CDR2 is LQKENI. V shed 3 bases and J shed 1 base, with 15 bases lying between them. CDR3 nucleotides: TGTGCCAGCTCACCGGGGTTGGGCCCACGCCAAGAGACCCAGTACTTC. Protein product: CASSPGLGPRQETQYF.

This clonotype came up many times. This chain links TRBV6-2 or TRBV6-3 with TRBJ1-4; no clear D gene. Germline V gene data show CDR1 as MNHEY and CDR2 as SVGEGT. V shed 7 bases and J shed 12 bases, with 12 bases lying between them. This CDR3 comprises 11 residues. CDR3: CASTDEGQLFF. The CDR3 coding sequence is TGTGCCAGCACCGACGAAGGGCAACTGTTTTTT.

This clonotype was seen ten or more times. The chain uses TRBV9 and TRBJ2-1, with TRBD2 matching over 15 bases. This CDR3 is 19 amino acids long. Per germline, CDR1 SGDLS and CDR2 YYNGEE. J lost 8 bases, V lost 2 bases, and 14 bases had no gene match. This CDR3 reads CASSVVGLAGGPGGDEQFF. DNA of the CDR3: TGTGCCAGCAGCGTTGTGGGACTAGCGGGAGGACCGGGGGGCGATGAGCAGTTCTTC.

The chain links TRBV11-2 to TRBJ1-1; D might be TRBD1 (5 bases). The V and J ends lost 1 base and 1 base respectively, with 7 bases between them. The CDR3 covers 14 residues. Germline CDR1 SGHAT, CDR2 FQNNGV. The CDR3, as DNA: TGTGCCAGCAGCTTAGGGACAACGAACACTGAAGCTTTCTTT. Its translation is CASSLGTTNTEAFF. Drawing the rest from reference TRBV11-2 and TRBJ1-1, the complete variable domain is EAGVAQSPRYKIIEKRQSVAFWCNPISGHATLYWYQQILGQGPKLLIQFQNNGVVDDSQLPKDRFSAERLKGVDSTLKIQPAKLEDSAVYLCASSLGTTNTEAFFGQGTRLTVV.

This clonotype has only a few counts. The chain couples TRBV7-3 to TRBJ1-1; D might be TRBD1 (5 bases). The V end was cut by 0 bases, the J end by 6 bases, with 11 bases between. The CDR3 totals 14 residues. The V gene's germline CDR1 is SGHTA and CDR2 FQGTGA. CDR3 DNA sequence: TGTGCCAGCAGCTTAACGGGCGGGGGAGCTGAAGCTTTCTTT. This translates into CASSLTGGGAEAFF.

This clonotype was found many times. The chain carries TRBV9 and TRBJ2-1, with no clear D. The CDR3 covers 13 residues. Per the germline V gene, CDR1 is SGDLS and CDR2 is YYNGEE. Trimming pared 3 bases from V and 10 bases from J, leaving 14 bases between. The CDR3 loop reads CASSAVISAEQFF. CDR3 DNA sequence: TGTGCCAGCAGCGCCGTGATAAGCGCCGAGCAGTTCTTC. Combining the CDR3 with reference TRBV9 and TRBJ2-1 gives the whole variable domain DSGVTQTPKHLITATGQRVTLRCSPRSGDLSVYWYQQSLDQGLQFLIQYYNGEERAKGNILERFSAQQFPDLHSELNLSSLELGDSALYFCASSAVISAEQFFGPGTRLTVL.

This clonotype appeared a few times. The V and J genes are TRBV7-9 and TRBJ2-7; D not resolved. Trimming pared 5 bases from V and 6 bases from J, leaving 11 bases between. The CDR3 is 12 residues long. Germline V gene data show CDR1 as SEHNR and CDR2 as FQNEAQ (reference sequence). CDR3 amino acids: CASSPVALEQYF. The CDR3 coding sequence is TGTGCCAGCAGCCCAGTTGCCCTCGAGCAGTACTTC.

The rearrangement joins TRBV7-2 to TRBJ2-1; a weak D match, TRBD2 (6 bases). The germline V and J ends were trimmed by 4 bases and 0 bases, with 13 bases remaining between them. The CDR3 contains 16 residues. Germline V CDR1 and CDR2: SGHTA, FQGNSA. CDR3 DNA sequence: TGTGCCAGCAGCTCTCTGGTCGGGAGCTCCTACAATGAGCAGTTCTTC. Its protein is CASSSLVGSSYNEQFF.

This clonotype has more than one count but fewer than ten. The rearrangement uses TRBV20-1 and TRBJ2-1; the D gene is possibly TRBD1 (6 bases). The CDR3 loop spans 13 amino acids. Trimming removed 3 bases from V and 5 bases from J, with 11 bases in between. The V gene's germline CDR1 is DFQATT and CDR2 SNEGSKA (reference sequence). In DNA, the CDR3 is TGCAGTGCTAGGTCCTACAGGGACAATGAGCAGTTCTTC. Its translation is CSARSYRDNEQFF.

The rearrangement links TRBV12-3 or TRBV12-4 to TRBJ2-5, with a tentative D call TRBD1 (5 bases). V gave up 7 bases and J gave up 7 bases, with 13 bases separating them. The CDR3 loop spans 12 amino acids. Here the CDR3 DNA reads TGTGCCAGCACCCGCGAAGGGGTGACCCAGTACTTC. Its translation: CASTREGVTQYF.

This clonotype was picked up a small number of times. The chain couples TRBV7-9 to TRBJ2-1; the D is unclear. The germline gives CDR1 SEHNR, CDR2 FQNEAQ (reference sequence). With 3 bases removed from V and 1 base from J, the gap between germline ends came to 10 bases. This CDR3 contains 15 residues. CDR3 sequence reads: CASSFDSPSYNEQFF. CDR3 sequence (DNA): TGTGCCAGCAGCTTCGACTCACCTTCCTACAATGAGCAGTTCTTC.

This clonotype was detected ten times or more. The V call is TRBV20-1, the J call TRBJ1-6; TRBD1 is a possible D gene (6 bases). The CDR3 runs 16 residues. CDR1 and CDR2 (germline): DFQATT, SNEGSKA (reference sequence). The ends were cut back, 0 bases at V and 10 bases at J, with 19 bases in the middle. Here the CDR3 reads CSARDRVGAGVSPLHF. Here the CDR3 DNA reads TGCAGTGCTAGAGATCGTGTTGGGGCAGGGGTGTCACCCCTCCACTTT.

Ten or more counts support this clonotype. The J gene is TRBJ1-1, the V gene TRBV6-5; D possibly corresponds to TRBD1 (6 bases). The CDR3 contains 15 residues. CDR1 is MNHEY, CDR2 SVGAGI, per germline. The ends were cut back, 4 bases at V and 4 bases at J, with 16 bases in the middle. CDR3 bases: TGTGCCAGCAGTTTAGACAGGCTAAGGGGCACTGAAGCTTTCTTT. It specifies CASSLDRLRGTEAFF.

Notes on this clonotype: A single base separates this from a much larger clone, so it may be a read error. The V and J genes are TRBV5-1 and TRBJ2-1, with D hard to call. Germline CDR1 and CDR2: SGHRS and YFSETQ. The CDR3 loop spans 15 amino acids. CDR3 region: CASSLRHSSYNGQFF. The CDR3 bases are TGCGCCAGCAGCTTGCGGCATAGCTCCTACAATGGGCAGTTCTTC.

This clonotype was recorded many times. The gene calls are TRBV6-5 and TRBJ2-1, with unresolved D. Germline CDR1 is MNHEY and CDR2 is SVGAGI. This CDR3 has 12 residues. V was pared by 4 bases and J by 4 bases, with 5 bases between. Here the CDR3 reads CASSFGYNEQFF. The CDR3 DNA follows: TGTGCCAGCAGTTTCGGATACAATGAGCAGTTCTTC.

This chain joins TRBV11-2 and TRBJ1-1; D perhaps matches TRBD1 (5 bases). Germline-derived CDR1 and CDR2 are SGHAT and FQNNGV. This CDR3 is built from 15 residues. V lost 4 bases, J lost 1 base, and 13 bases lay in between. The DNA of the CDR3 is TGTGCCAGCAGCTCGGGGGGTGAGGGGAACACTGAAGCTTTCTTT. The encoded protein is CASSSGGEGNTEAFF.

The chain is built from TRBV28 and TRBJ2-2, with 8 nucleotides matching TRBD1. The CDR3 runs to 16 residues. V lost 3 bases, J lost 5 bases, and 8 bases stayed unmatched. Germline assignment: CDR1 MDHEN and CDR2 SYDVKM. The CDR3 bases are TGTGCCAGCAGTTTTAATGGACAGGGAACGACCGGGGAGCTGTTTTTT. It specifies CASSFNGQGTTGELFF.

There are many counts of this clonotype. The rearrangement uses TRBV2 and TRBJ2-7; TRBD1 might be the D (5 bases). The CDR3 runs 15 residues. Germline-derived CDR1 and CDR2 are SNHLY and FYNNEI. Trimming cost V 6 bases and J 9 bases, with 24 bases left between them. The CDR3 here is CASSYDPDSAGWQYF. CDR3 DNA sequence: TGTGCCAGCAGCTACGACCCCGACAGTGCTGGGTGGCAGTACTTC.

For this clonotype: It may be a read error: a sequence one base away is much more abundant. The chain joins TRBV12-3 or TRBV12-4 to TRBJ2-7; D may be TRBD1 (5 bases). With 7 bases removed from V and 5 bases from J, the gap between germline ends came to 18 bases. The CDR3 loop spans 14 amino acids. DNA of the CDR3: TGTGCCAGCACCCCAACGGGCAGGGCCCACGAGCAGTACTTC. The encoded protein is CASTPTGRAHEQYF.

This clonotype came up many times. This chain uses TRBV19 with TRBJ2-1; 12 bases map to TRBD2. Germline V gene lookup returns CDR1 LNHDA and CDR2 SQIVND (reference sequence). The CDR3 covers 17 residues. The V and J ends lost 4 bases and 4 bases, in that order; junction bases with no gene match: 8. CDR3: CASSTTTSGREYNEQFF. In DNA form, the CDR3 reads TGTGCCAGTAGTACTACGACTAGCGGGAGAGAGTACAATGAGCAGTTCTTC.

At least ten counts were recorded for this clonotype. V gene TRBV12-3 or TRBV12-4 combines with J gene TRBJ2-2; TRBD2 agrees at 8 bases. V shed 3 bases and J 5 bases; nucleotides not matched to a gene: 11. The CDR3 totals 17 residues. CDR3: CASSFPGAGRGTGELFF. CDR3 in DNA: TGTGCCAGCAGTTTCCCCGGAGCCGGGAGGGGTACCGGGGAGCTGTTTTTT.

This clonotype was observed a few times. The chain recombines TRBV4-2 with TRBJ1-2; D is undetermined. The CDR3 extends over 15 amino acids. The V gene lost 0 bases and the J gene lost 0 bases, with 8 bases spanning the gap. CDR1 and CDR2 (germline): LGHNA, YNFKEQ. The CDR3 reads CASSQEVRANYGYTF. CDR3 sequence (DNA): TGTGCCAGCAGCCAAGAGGTACGGGCTAACTATGGCTACACCTTC.

This clonotype was seen ten or more times. The chain has TRBV11-2 and TRBJ2-1, with D possibly being TRBD1 (6 bases). Trimming removed 10 bases from V and 9 bases from J, with 13 bases in between. The CDR3 runs 11 residues. Looked up from germline, CDR1 is SGHAT and CDR2 is FQNNGV. CDR3 region: CATRGSPEQFF. The CDR3 DNA follows: TGTGCCACCAGGGGATCACCTGAGCAGTTCTTC.

J is TRBJ2-7 and V is TRBV7-2; D may be TRBD2 (5 bases). The ends were cut back, 3 bases at V and 2 bases at J, with 11 bases in the middle. The germline V gene encodes CDR1 SGHTA and CDR2 FQGNSA. The CDR3 totals 14 residues. Here the CDR3 DNA reads TGTGCCAGCAGCTTGGACTTTGGTGCCTACGAGCAGTACTTC. Protein product: CASSLDFGAYEQYF.

This clonotype has ten or more counts. The V and J genes are TRBV11-2 and TRBJ2-5; 13 bases are a match to TRBD2. The CDR3 spans 18 residues. Germline values: CDR1 SGHAT, CDR2 FQNNGV. V trimming: 0 bases; J trimming: 5 bases; junction bases outside the gene matches: 9. The CDR3 region is CASSLDGSRTSGSETQYF. DNA of the CDR3: TGTGCCAGCAGCTTAGATGGGAGCAGGACTAGCGGGAGCGAGACCCAGTACTTC.

This clonotype was recorded at least ten times. J is TRBJ1-2 and V is TRBV4-3; no firm D call. Germline CDR1 is LGHNA and CDR2 is YSLEER. V shed 0 bases and J shed 1 base, with 18 bases lying between them. CDR3 length equals 18 residues. CDR3 residues: CASSQEISTQPFNYGYTF. The CDR3 bases are TGCGCCAGCAGCCAAGAGATCAGCACCCAACCCTTTAACTATGGCTACACCTTC.